This is a list of T cell receptor beta chains from one sample in a study of cytotoxic CD8 clonotypes in ibrutinib-treated CLL. Libraries were prepared by immunoSEQ multiplex PCR; TCRdb keeps only in-frame clonotypes and omits some of them. The sample has fewer than 400,000 clones, about 64% seen once. This sample comprised PBMCs, obtained after 36 months of ibrutinib treatment. The receptor source for this set is a human donor with chronic lymphocytic leukemia. Each CDR3 is given with its conserved first and last residue. The order of the fields is V gene, J gene, CDR3 protein.

TRBV18	TRBJ1-3	CASSPRDTIYF
TRBV28	TRBJ2-3	CASSRDRGADTQYF
TRBV11-3	TRBJ2-7	CASSLDGGSEQYF
TRBV10-3	TRBJ1-2	CAISVLGQDGYTF
TRBV25-1	TRBJ2-1	CASSLEAYNEQFF
TRBV5-5	TRBJ2-7	CASSLGQGAYEQYF
TRBV5-6	TRBJ2-3	CASSAAPDTQYF
TRBV18	TRBJ2-7	CASSPPRRDEQYF
TRBV9	TRBJ2-1	CASSVDTSGGKYNEQFF
TRBV11-1	TRBJ2-7	CASSVGDPYEQYF
TRBV6-4	TRBJ1-5	CASSAHPGRVEGNQPQHF
TRBV5-1	TRBJ1-6	CASSIGRDNSPLHF
TRBV2	TRBJ1-4	CAKGQGATNEKLFF
TRBV5-1	TRBJ2-3	CASSLEAGGDTQYF
TRBV5-8	TRBJ2-5	CASSLLLGRQETQYF
TRBV11-2	TRBJ2-1	CASSLLAEYNEQFF
TRBV15	TRBJ2-3	CATSRDRGQGRTDTQYF
TRBV27	TRBJ2-7	CASSFGHGGAYEQYF
TRBV28	TRBJ2-1	CASTLISGSHNEQFF
TRBV6-5	TRBJ2-1	CASSYSTGGRNEQFF
TRBV2	TRBJ2-7	CASTPWRAEQYF
TRBV5-6	TRBJ2-7	CASSLGDYEEQYF
TRBV13	TRBJ1-1	CASSLAVWGNTEAFF
TRBV19	TRBJ2-7	CASSIGQRGPYEQYF
TRBV7-9	TRBJ2-1	CASSLSLGDEQFF
TRBV14	TRBJ2-3	CASSQAGVTDTQYF
TRBV4-1	TRBJ2-7	CASSQGLPREQYF
TRBV5-1	TRBJ1-1	CASSSSLNTEAFF
TRBV5-1	TRBJ2-7	CASRPGTGASYEQYF
TRBV7-2	TRBJ2-7	CASSIETYEQYF
TRBV7-8	TRBJ2-1	CASSLWVYNEQFF
TRBV28	-	CASSSLRNEQYF
TRBV7-3	TRBJ2-5	CASSPGPTSGWKETQYF
TRBV7-6	TRBJ2-7	CASSLRTRLTSGYEQYF
TRBV5-4	TRBJ2-7	CASSLAPTSSEQYF
TRBV25-1	TRBJ1-3	CASSETRVPSSGNTIYF
TRBV9	TRBJ1-3	CASSVTGGLGNTIYF
TRBV29-1	TRBJ2-3	CSVGPPSGSPDTQYF
TRBV19	TRBJ2-3	CASTTSGNPDTQYF
TRBV7-2	TRBJ1-2	CASSFGDSGYTF
TRBV28	TRBJ2-5	CASRPEPQETQYF
TRBV2	TRBJ2-7	CASGLAGGYEQYF
TRBV9	TRBJ2-7	CASSPKIGTGDEQYF
TRBV29-1	TRBJ2-3	CSVDSRGTDTQYF
TRBV29-1	TRBJ2-7	CSVSGTQSSYEQYF
TRBV18	TRBJ2-2	CASSGDRGTTGELFF
TRBV9	TRBJ2-3	CASSAGQSTDTQYF
TRBV19	TRBJ2-7	CASSMASGGYEQYF
TRBV4-1	TRBJ2-7	CASSQDLREQYF
TRBV10-3	TRBJ1-2	CAISVGGGVYGYTF
TRBV5-4	TRBJ2-5	CASSGTGAHQETQYF
TRBV9	TRBJ2-3	CASSVAGFGTDTQYF
TRBV5-1	TRBJ1-3	CASSLAGGGGNTIYF
TRBV5-1	TRBJ1-3	CASSTGQISGNTIYF
TRBV4-2	TRBJ2-1	CASSQIGGLAGNEQFF
TRBV11-2	TRBJ2-7	CASSPPRLASTGEQYF
TRBV7-9	TRBJ2-6	CASSPRTSRSGANVLTF
TRBV10-2	TRBJ1-6	CASSESEGLKNSPLHF
TRBV29-1	TRBJ2-1	CSVDPGENYEQFF